The rows below give T cell receptor beta chains drawn from one sample of a study of monozygotic twins with inflammatory bowel disease. TCRdb reprocessed the 5' RACE reads; each CDR3 protein has one entry and no DNA is given. The sample shows around 410,000 distinct CDR3 sequences, and more than 2% sits with its ten largest clones. Sequenced material: blood. These receptors were collected from a human donor with ulcerative colitis or Crohn's disease, or a healthy co-twin of an affected twin (not recorded which). CDR3s include the opening cysteine and the closing phenylalanine or tryptophan. Fields, in order: V gene, J gene, CDR3 protein.

v_call: TRBV19; j_call: TRBJ1-5; cdr3_aa: CASSKWDSNQPQHF
v_call: TRBV30; j_call: TRBJ2-3; cdr3_aa: CAWSFRGRRDTQYF
v_call: TRBV18; j_call: TRBJ1-1; cdr3_aa: CASSPHPPGHLITEAFF
v_call: TRBV11-2; j_call: TRBJ2-2; cdr3_aa: CASSLGRVTGELFF
v_call: TRBV18; j_call: TRBJ1-5; cdr3_aa: CASSRTGYDQPQHF
v_call: TRBV19; j_call: TRBJ1-5; cdr3_aa: CASSERPGQGTSNQPQHF
v_call: TRBV24-1; j_call: TRBJ1-5; cdr3_aa: CATPGGAQEPQHF
v_call: TRBV14; j_call: TRBJ1-1; cdr3_aa: CASSPQRGGLNTEAFF
v_call: TRBV7-2; j_call: TRBJ1-2; cdr3_aa: CASNQPGQGPNYGYTF
v_call: TRBV11-2; j_call: TRBJ2-2; cdr3_aa: CASSHLHTGELFF
v_call: TRBV11-1; j_call: TRBJ2-7; cdr3_aa: CASSLALNRGSGEQYF
v_call: TRBV20-1; j_call: TRBJ2-3; cdr3_aa: CSAPDRGDFADTQYF
v_call: TRBV11-2; j_call: TRBJ2-4; cdr3_aa: CASSLGQILAKNIQYF
v_call: TRBV19; j_call: TRBJ2-1; cdr3_aa: CASSRIAGRYNEQFF
v_call: TRBV5-4; j_call: TRBJ2-3; cdr3_aa: CASTPRRESTDTQYF
v_call: TRBV7-9; j_call: TRBJ2-5; cdr3_aa: CASSLRSTETQYF
v_call: TRBV28; j_call: TRBJ2-4; cdr3_aa: CASSPLRAAPSIQYF
v_call: TRBV5-1; j_call: TRBJ2-6; cdr3_aa: CASRVLAGGGANVLTF